This T cell receptor (beta chain) derives from a study of response to subunit inactivated influenza vaccine (dated by TCRdb to the late 2010s). Regarding the study in general: Deep quantitative T cell receptor repertoire profiling was used in the study to track responses to a trivalent subunit inactivated influenza vaccine.

The CDR3 measures 17 amino acids from cysteine to phenylalanine. The sequence is cut down to CDR3 DNA, 51 bases in frame from base 1. V loses 1 base of germline sequence and J loses 2 bases, and the interval between the two ends is 15 bases. The germline V gene gives CDR1 as LGHNA and CDR2 as YSLEER. In the paper's terms, the time point label means: 45 days after influenza vaccine administration. Study-wide conclusions, independent of this receptor: It was suggested by the authors that each seasonal influenza vaccination may recruit only a limited number of new T cells.

Library generation was performed with RT-PCR. Sequencing used an Illumina HiSeq 2500. TCRdb cleaned the public reads at Q25 with fastp, built clones with MiXCR and kept in-frame beta chains. Identical CDR3 protein sequences are pooled into one entry, listed with their most common genes and DNA. A total of fewer than 700,000 distinct CDR3 sequences appear in this sample, approximately 13% of them only once. The ten largest account for around 14% of the sample. This clonotype was recorded a few times. The target of this receptor is not known. No per-base quality is available; no much larger clone lies one base away.

This sequence originates from a man aged 45-65 years who received an inactivated influenza vaccine. Donor details come from another sample of the same person, matched by shared clones. The V gene is TRBV4-3 and the J gene is TRBJ2-1; the D gene is unclear. Sequenced material: PBMCs from blood, taken 40 to 50 days after vaccination. The CDR3 is CASSQALGGRTYNEQFF. The nucleotide sequence reads TGCGCCAGCAGCCAAGCCTTGGGTGGACGGACCTACAATGAGCAGTTCTTC.